These T cell receptor beta chains were read from a single sample in a study of human T cells and chemical hapten exposure. TCRdb reprocessed the RACE reads with MiXCR, giving one entry per CDR3 protein. Here the sample spans 25,000 to 35,000 distinct CDR3 sequences, 5% to 6% being singletons. The specimen was whole blood, collected in connection with sensitization to the hapten diphenylcyclopropenone (DPC). These receptors were taken from a man aged 25 to 40 with alopecia areata. Some clones in this sample may be carry-over from other donors' samples. The CDR3 runs from the conserved cysteine through the conserved F or W. The order of the fields is J gene, clone size, V gene, CDR3 length, D gene, CDR3 protein, CDR3 DNA. The D gene is left open where the match is weak. Where a row states a size, it is once, few, many or the class of an expanded clone; other rows omit it.

>TRBJ2-5|NA|TRBV7-2|16|TRBD2
CASSLVGLADKETQYF
TGTGCCAGCAGCTTAGTCGGACTAGCGGATAAAGAGACCCAGTACTTC
>TRBJ2-5|many|TRBV7-7|15|TRBD1
CASSPDRGRVETQYF
TGTGCTAGCAGCCCCGACAGGGGCCGTGTTGAGACCCAGTACTTC
>TRBJ2-7|many|TRBV28|19|NA
CASSLWTVKRDRTIYEQYF
TGTGCCAGCAGTTTATGGACTGTAAAAAGGGATCGGACCATCTACGAGCAGTACTTC
>TRBJ2-1|many|TRBV27|14|TRBD2
CASTKGLAVNEQFF
TGTGCCAGCACTAAGGGACTAGCGGTCAATGAGCAGTTCTTC
>TRBJ2-7|medium-sized|TRBV7-9|15|NA
CASSYPEADSYEQYF
TGTGCCAGCAGCTACCCGGAGGCGGATTCCTACGAGCAGTACTTC
>TRBJ2-3|NA|TRBV6-6|17|TRBD1
CASSYTSGQGHTDTQYF
TGTGCCAGCAGTTACACTTCGGGACAGGGTCATACAGATACGCAGTATTTT
>TRBJ1-1|many|TRBV20-1|13|NA
CSAFSTGHFEAFF
TGCAGTGCTTTTTCCACCGGACACTTCGAAGCTTTCTTT
>TRBJ2-1|many|TRBV20-1|15|TRBD1
CSAATRGTTYNEQFF
TGCAGTGCTGCCACCAGGGGGACGACCTACAATGAGCAGTTCTTC
>TRBJ1-2|many|TRBV11-2|15|TRBD1
CASSLDGTANYGYTF
TGTGCCAGCAGCTTAGATGGGACAGCTAACTATGGCTACACCTTC
>TRBJ1-2|many|TRBV4-1|18|NA
CASSQDQRRGDLWYGYTF
TGCGCCAGCAGCCAAGATCAGCGCAGGGGAGATTTATGGTATGGCTACACCTTC
>TRBJ2-7|few|TRBV7-8|14|TRBD1
CASSNRDRGTEQYF
TGTGCCAGCAGCAACCGGGACAGGGGTACCGAGCAGTACTTC
>TRBJ2-5|many|TRBV27|17|TRBD2
CASSPRWASGRGETQYF
TGTGCCAGCAGTCCTCGATGGGCTAGCGGGAGGGGAGAGACCCAGTACTTC
>TRBJ2-7|many|TRBV7-2|17|NA
CASSPEGYSERAYEQYF
TGTGCCAGCAGCCCGGAGGGTTACAGCGAGAGAGCCTACGAGCAGTACTTC
>TRBJ2-7|many|TRBV7-2|13|TRBD2
CASSGAGGHEQYF
TGTGCCAGCAGCGGAGCGGGAGGCCACGAGCAGTACTTC
>TRBJ2-1|NA|TRBV19|18|TRBD2
CASRAGGTSGMWANEQFF
TGTGCCAGTAGGGCAGGGGGGACTAGCGGGATGTGGGCCAATGAGCAGTTCTTC
>TRBJ2-1|many|TRBV27|15|TRBD2
CASGLLAETYNEQFF
TGTGCCAGCGGACTACTAGCGGAGACGTACAATGAGCAGTTCTTC
>TRBJ1-3|many|TRBV2|15|NA
CASSAERDSGNTIYF
TGTGCCAGCAGTGCCGAAAGGGACTCTGGAAACACCATATATTTT
>TRBJ2-7|many|TRBV6-6|15|NA
CASSYSTRSSYEQYF
TGTGCCAGCAGTTACTCGACCAGGAGCTCCTACGAGCAGTACTTC
>TRBJ2-1|many|TRBV11-2|17|TRBD2
CASSLEGRWGGRNEQFF
TGTGCCAGCAGCTTAGAGGGAAGGTGGGGGGGTCGGAATGAGCAGTTCTTC
>TRBJ1-4|NA|TRBV29-1|11|NA
CSVATGQKLFF
TGCAGCGTGGCTACAGGGCAAAAACTGTTTTTT
>TRBJ2-3|many|TRBV5-6|16|NA
CASINILTRGEDTQYF
TGTGCCAGCATCAACATCCTGACTAGGGGGGAAGATACGCAGTATTTT
>TRBJ2-5|many|TRBV7-2|14|NA
CASSLWQARETQYF
TGTGCCAGCAGCTTATGGCAGGCCAGGGAGACCCAGTACTTC
>TRBJ2-4|many|TRBV24-1|15|TRBD1
CATSDSGQGKNIQYF
TGTGCCACCAGTGATTCGGGACAGGGAAAAAACATTCAGTACTTC
>TRBJ1-1|many|TRBV18|11|NA
CASSLTGEAFF
TGTGCCAGCTCTTTGACAGGAGAGGCTTTCTTT
>TRBJ1-1|many|TRBV4-2|15|NA
CASSHPGAQGFEAFF
TGTGCCAGCAGCCACCCGGGCGCGCAGGGTTTTGAAGCTTTCTTT
>TRBJ1-1|NA|TRBV5-6|16|NA
CASSLERPTMNTEAFF
TGTGCCAGCAGCTTGGAGCGGCCCACCATGAACACTGAAGCTTTCTTT
>TRBJ1-6|many|TRBV18|17|NA
CASTQNRVTSYNSPLHF
TGTGCCAGCACGCAGAACAGGGTAACCTCCTATAATTCACCCCTCCACTTT
>TRBJ1-5|many|TRBV4-3|13|TRBD1
CASSHDRAQPQHF
TGCGCCAGCAGCCACGACAGGGCCCAGCCCCAGCATTTT
>TRBJ2-5|few|TRBV10-3|14|NA
CAISGEAYQETQYF
TGTGCCATCAGTGGGGAGGCGTACCAAGAGACCCAGTACTTC
>TRBJ1-5|few|TRBV7-2|15|NA
CASSPTGGSIQPQHF
TGTGCCAGCAGCCCCACGGGCGGCTCAATCCAGCCCCAGCATTTT
>TRBJ1-1|many|TRBV6-5|16|TRBD1
CASTKRTGARNTEAFF
TGTGCCAGCACCAAACGGACAGGGGCGCGGAACACTGAAGCTTTCTTT
>TRBJ1-1|many|TRBV6-6|16|NA
CASSTRIDRLNTEAFF
TGTGCCAGCAGTACTAGAATCGACAGACTGAACACTGAAGCTTTCTTT
>TRBJ2-2|many|TRBV27|12|NA
CASSRPSGELFF
TGTGCCAGCAGCCGCCCTTCCGGGGAGCTGTTTTTT
>TRBJ2-3|NA|TRBV20-1|18|NA
CSVQGGGPSSASTDTQYF
TGCAGTGTCCAGGGCGGAGGACCCTCCTCGGCTAGCACAGATACGCAGTATTTT
>TRBJ2-4|many|TRBV20-1|16|TRBD2
CSGREGGSVAKNIQYF
TGCAGTGGCAGGGAGGGAGGAAGTGTGGCCAAAAACATTCAGTACTTC
>TRBJ1-5|NA|TRBV7-9|13|NA
CASSPNSNQPQHF
TGTGCCAGCAGCCCTAACAGCAATCAGCCCCAGCATTTT
>TRBJ2-7|many|TRBV12-3/TRBV12-4|12|NA
CASSLGGHEQYF
TGTGCCAGCAGTTTAGGAGGGCACGAGCAGTACTTC
>TRBJ2-2|many|TRBV20-1|13|NA
CSARRQYTGELFF
TGCAGTGCTAGAAGGCAGTACACCGGGGAGCTGTTTTTT
>TRBJ2-5|many|TRBV29-1|12|TRBD1
CSVRTGVETQYF
TGCAGCGTTCGGACAGGGGTAGAGACCCAGTACTTC
>TRBJ2-1|many|TRBV14|19|TRBD2
CASRLGGTSGRETYNEQFF
TGTGCCAGTCGTCTCGGAGGGACTAGCGGGAGGGAGACCTACAATGAGCAGTTCTTC
>TRBJ1-1|many|TRBV15|15|TRBD1
CATSTGQGKGTEAFF
TGTGCCACCAGCACAGGACAGGGAAAGGGGACTGAAGCTTTCTTT
>TRBJ2-3|many|TRBV29-1|12|NA
CSVAENTDTQYF
TGCAGCGTGGCAGAGAACACAGATACGCAGTATTTT
>TRBJ2-5|many|TRBV6-5|14|NA
CASSRGGGEETQYF
TGTGCCAGCAGCCGAGGGGGGGGAGAAGAGACCCAGTACTTC
>TRBJ2-3|many|TRBV19|15|TRBD2
CASSRGTSGSDTQYF
TGTGCCAGTAGTAGAGGGACTAGCGGGTCAGATACGCAGTATTTT
>TRBJ2-4|many|TRBV12-3/TRBV12-4|14|NA
CASSFSGEGNIQYF
TGTGCCAGCAGTTTCTCAGGGGAGGGAAACATTCAGTACTTC
>TRBJ2-1|many|TRBV11-2|14|TRBD2
CASSLSGPYNEQFF
TGTGCCAGCAGCCTTAGCGGGCCCTACAATGAGCAGTTCTTC
>TRBJ2-3|many|TRBV27|17|TRBD1
CASSSLRTGGGTDTQYF
TGTGCCAGCAGTTCCCTTCGGACAGGGGGCGGCACAGATACGCAGTATTTT
>TRBJ1-5|few|TRBV19|15|TRBD1
CAISTGTNSNQPQHF
TGTGCCATCTCGACAGGGACAAATAGCAATCAGCCCCAGCATTTT
>TRBJ2-2|many|TRBV12-3/TRBV12-4|15|NA
CASIGSTTNTGELFF
TGTGCCAGCATCGGCAGCACCACGAACACCGGGGAGCTGTTTTTT
>TRBJ2-1|few|TRBV28|13|NA
CASSFKQGHEQFF
TGTGCCAGCAGTTTCAAACAGGGACATGAGCAGTTCTTC